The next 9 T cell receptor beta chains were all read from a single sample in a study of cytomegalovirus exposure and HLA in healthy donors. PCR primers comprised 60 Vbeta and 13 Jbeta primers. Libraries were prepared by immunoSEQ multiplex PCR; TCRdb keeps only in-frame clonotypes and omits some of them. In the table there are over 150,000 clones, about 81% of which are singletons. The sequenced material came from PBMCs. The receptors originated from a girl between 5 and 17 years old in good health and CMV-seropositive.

In DNA, the CDR3 is TGTGCCAGCAGTTACTCGCAGTACAGGGGGGATGAAAAACTGTTTTTT. It encodes CASSYSQYRGDEKLFF. The genes are TRBV6-5 and TRBJ1-4; TRBD1 matches 8 bases. Trimming removed 0 bases from V and 6 bases from J; junction bases left unmatched: 6. Germline V gene data show CDR1 as MNHEY and CDR2 as SVGAGI. The CDR3 has 16 amino acids.

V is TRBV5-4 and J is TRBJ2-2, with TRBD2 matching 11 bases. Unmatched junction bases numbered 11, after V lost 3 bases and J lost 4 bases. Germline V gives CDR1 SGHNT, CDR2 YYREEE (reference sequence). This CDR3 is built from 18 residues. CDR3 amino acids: CASSYSGRGFYGTGELFF. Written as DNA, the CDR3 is TGTGCCAGCAGCTATAGCGGGAGGGGGTTTTACGGCACCGGGGAGCTGTTTTTT.

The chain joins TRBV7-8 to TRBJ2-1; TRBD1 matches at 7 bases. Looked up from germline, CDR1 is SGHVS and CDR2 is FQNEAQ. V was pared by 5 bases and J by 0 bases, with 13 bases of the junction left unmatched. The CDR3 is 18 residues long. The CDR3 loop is CASSQTGFPGGSYNEQFF. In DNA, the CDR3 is TGTGCCAGCAGCCAGACAGGGTTCCCAGGGGGCTCCTACAATGAGCAGTTCTTC.

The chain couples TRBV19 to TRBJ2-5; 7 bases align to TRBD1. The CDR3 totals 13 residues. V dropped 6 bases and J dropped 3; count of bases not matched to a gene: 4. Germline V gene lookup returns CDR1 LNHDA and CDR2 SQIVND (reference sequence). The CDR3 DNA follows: TGTGCCAGTAGGAACCAGGGGGAAGAGACCCAGTACTTC. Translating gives CASRNQGEETQYF.

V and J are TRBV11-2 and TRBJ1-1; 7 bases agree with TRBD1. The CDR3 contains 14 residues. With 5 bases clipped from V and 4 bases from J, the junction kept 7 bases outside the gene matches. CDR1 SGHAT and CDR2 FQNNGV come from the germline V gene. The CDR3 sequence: CASSRDRGITEAFF. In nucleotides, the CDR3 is TGTGCCAGCAGCCGGGACAGAGGGATCACTGAAGCTTTCTTT.

The CDR3 nucleotides are TGTGCCAGCAGCTCGGTTGGGACAGCGGTTTCGTATGGCTACACCTTC. Protein product: CASSSVGTAVSYGYTF. The V call is TRBV5-6, the J call TRBJ1-2; 7 nucleotides line up with TRBD1. The CDR3 consists of 16 residues. V lost 3 bases and J lost 5; bases outside the gene matches: 13. Looked up from germline, CDR1 is SGHDT and CDR2 is YYEEEE.

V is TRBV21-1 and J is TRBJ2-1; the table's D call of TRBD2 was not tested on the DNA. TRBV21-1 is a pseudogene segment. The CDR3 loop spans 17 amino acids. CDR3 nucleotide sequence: TGTGCCAGCAGCTCAACTGACCCCCGGGGCTCCTACAATGAGCAGTTCTTC. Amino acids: CASSSTDPRGSYNEQFF.

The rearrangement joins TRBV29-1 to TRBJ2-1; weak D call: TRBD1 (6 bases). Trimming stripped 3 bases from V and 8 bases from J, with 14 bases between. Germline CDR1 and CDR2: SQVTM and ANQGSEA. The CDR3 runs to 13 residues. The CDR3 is CSVDIGQTDEQFF. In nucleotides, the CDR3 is TGCAGCGTTGATATCGGACAGACCGATGAGCAGTTCTTC.

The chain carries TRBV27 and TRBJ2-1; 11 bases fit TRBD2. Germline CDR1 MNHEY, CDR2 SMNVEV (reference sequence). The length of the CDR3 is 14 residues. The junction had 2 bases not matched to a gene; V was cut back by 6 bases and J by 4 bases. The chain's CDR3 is CASRLAGGYNEQFF. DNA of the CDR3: TGTGCCAGCAGGTTAGCGGGGGGGTACAATGAGCAGTTCTTC.